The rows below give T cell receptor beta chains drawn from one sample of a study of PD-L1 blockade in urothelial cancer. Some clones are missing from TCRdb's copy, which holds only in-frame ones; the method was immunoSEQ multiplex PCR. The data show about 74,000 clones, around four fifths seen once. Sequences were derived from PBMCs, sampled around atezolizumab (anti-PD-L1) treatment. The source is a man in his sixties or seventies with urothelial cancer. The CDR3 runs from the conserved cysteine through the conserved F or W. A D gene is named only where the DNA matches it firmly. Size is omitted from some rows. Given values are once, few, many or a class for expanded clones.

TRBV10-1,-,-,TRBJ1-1,CASSTGSPFEAFF,TGCGCCAGCAGTACAGGGAGCCCATTTGAAGCTTTCTTT
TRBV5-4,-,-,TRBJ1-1,CASSSQGVNTEAFF,TGTGCCAGCAGCTCACAGGGAGTGAACACTGAAGCTTTCTTT
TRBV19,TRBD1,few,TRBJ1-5,CATSDRGNQPQHF,TGTGCCACCTCGGACAGGGGCAATCAGCCCCAGCATTTT
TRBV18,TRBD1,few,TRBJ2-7,CASSTTGGPYEQYF,TGTGCCAGCTCAACGACAGGGGGTCCCTACGAGCAGTACTTC
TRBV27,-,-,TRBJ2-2,CASINRYTGELFF,TGTGCCAGCATCAACAGATACACCGGGGAGCTGTTTTTT
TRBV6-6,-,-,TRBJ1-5,CASSYPYQPQHF,TGTGCCAGCAGTTACCCCTATCAGCCCCAGCATTTT
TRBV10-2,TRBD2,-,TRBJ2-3,CASSESRGLAGPTDTQYF,TGCGCCAGCAGTGAGTCGAGGGGACTAGCGGGACCCACAGATACGCAGTATTTT
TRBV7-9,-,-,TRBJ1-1,CASSPRGGTGNTEAFF,TGTGCCAGCAGCCCCAGGGGAGGGACGGGTAACACTGAAGCTTTCTTT
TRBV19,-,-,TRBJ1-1,CASSPGRLTEAFF,TGTGCCAGTAGCCCAGGGAGGCTCACTGAAGCTTTCTTT
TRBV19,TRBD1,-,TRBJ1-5,CATRTGYDNQPQHF,TGTGCCACCCGGACAGGGTATGACAATCAGCCCCAGCATTTT